The entry below describes one TCR beta chain. The data stem from a study of shared T cell receptors in the human thymus. Produced via immunoSEQ multiplex PCR; TCRdb's table is partial and in-frame only. The sample holds about 660,000 clones, around nine tenths seen once. The sample also formed part of further work on human thymus T cells. This second study says: Infants served as donors; they were healthy and Finnish and were having corrective surgery for congenital heart defects. In corrective heart surgery, resections were taken, and these provided the thymus tissue.

This TCR was recovered from a boy under two years old with a congenital heart defect. The sequencing input was thymocytes.

This chain's CDR3 is CASSPLEEGGLETQYF. In nucleotides, the CDR3 is TGTGCCAGCTCACCCCTCGAGGAGGGGGGGTTAGAGACCCAGTACTTC. The genes are TRBV18 and TRBJ2-5; possible D gene TRBD2, 7 bases. The germline V and J ends were trimmed by 3 bases and 4 bases, with 18 bases remaining between them. Germline V gene sequence: CDR1 KGHSH, CDR2 LQKENI. The CDR3 is made up of 16 amino acids.